These T cell receptor beta chains were read from a single sample in a study of blood T cells in healthy people across ages. One entry per CDR3 protein, called by TCRdb with MiXCR from the 5' RACE reads. The table has around 620,000 distinct CDR3 sequences, 25% to 30% seen once; the top ten hold approximately 17%. Input material: blood. The receptors originated from a woman in her 70s in good health. CDR3s include the opening cysteine and the closing phenylalanine or tryptophan. D genes are given only for firm matches. A clone size is listed for some rows: how often the clone was seen (once, few, many), or a class if it is expanded.

TRBV12-3/TRBV12-4	TRBJ2-3	-	-	TGTGCCAGCAGTTTAACACAGAACGCAGATACGCAGTATTTT	CASSLTQNADTQYF
TRBV7-2	TRBJ2-2	TRBD1	-	TGTGCCAGCAGCCGGGACAGGCTTAACACCGGGGAGCTGTTTTTT	CASSRDRLNTGELFF
TRBV28	TRBJ2-7	TRBD1	few	TGTGCCAGCTACAGGGGACAGGGAAGCTCCTACGAGCAGTACTTC	CASYRGQGSSYEQYF
TRBV27	TRBJ2-1	-	-	TGTGCCAGCAGTTCCTTTGACGGGGTCGGCCTCTTC	CASSSFDGVGLF
TRBV15	TRBJ2-1	-	-	TGTGCCACCAGCAGACTAGCGAGTAATGAGCAGTTCTTC	CATSRLASNEQFF
TRBV6-2/TRBV6-3	TRBJ2-5	-	many	TGTGCCAGCCTTCGCACCCTGGGGGAGACCCAGTACTTC	CASLRTLGETQYF
TRBV6-6	TRBJ2-1	-	-	TGTGCCAGCAGTACAGGACAGAGAAGCTCCTACAATGAGCAGTTCTTC	CASSTGQRSSYNEQFF
TRBV4-1	TRBJ1-1	-	few	TGCGCCAGCAGCCAAGATGTGCTCAGGGGCACTGAAGCTTTCTTT	CASSQDVLRGTEAFF
TRBV18	TRBJ2-4	-	many	TGTGCCAGCTCGCCGGATCTTGGGAACATTCAGTACTTC	CASSPDLGNIQYF
TRBV4-1	TRBJ1-2	TRBD1	-	TGCGCCAGCACGCTTAAAGGGACCGGGGACAGATCCTATGGCTACACCTTC	CASTLKGTGDRSYGYTF
TRBV9	TRBJ1-4	-	few	TGTGCCAGCAGCGTCACCGGGGGCAGCGGTGAAAAACTGTTTTTT	CASSVTGGSGEKLFF
TRBV20-1	TRBJ1-5	TRBD1	few	TGCAGTGCTAGTATCGGGACAGGGCGATATAGCAATCAGCCCCAGCATTTT	CSASIGTGRYSNQPQHF
TRBV5-1	TRBJ1-2	-	few	TGCGCCAGCAGCTCACAGGGTCGGGAGGGCTACACCTTC	CASSSQGREGYTF
TRBV5-1	TRBJ1-2	TRBD1	-	TGCGCCAGCAGCCCAGGACAGGGGGATCAGGCCTATGGCTACACCTTC	CASSPGQGDQAYGYTF
TRBV5-5	TRBJ2-5	TRBD1	few	TGTGCCAGCAGCGTTCCGGGGACAGCAGAGACCCAGTACTTC	CASSVPGTAETQYF
TRBV3-1	TRBJ1-1	TRBD1	few	TGTGCCAGCAGTGATCAACCGGGACAGCCTATCTTT	CASSDQPGQPIF
TRBV6-2/TRBV6-3	TRBJ2-1	-	-	TGTGCCAGCAGTTGGAACTTGTTCCTCGAGCAGTTCTTC	CASSWNLFLEQFF
TRBV6-1	TRBJ2-7	-	few	TGTGCCAGCAGAAGACAGCCCTACGAGCAGTACTTC	CASRRQPYEQYF
TRBV7-9	TRBJ2-5	-	many	TGTGCCAGCAGCTTGAACGCGGTGGAGACCCAGTACTTC	CASSLNAVETQYF
TRBV5-6	TRBJ2-7	-	-	TGTGCCAGCAGTTCTTGGGGGTCATCCTACGAGCAGTACTTC	CASSSWGSSYEQYF
TRBV6-2/TRBV6-3	TRBJ2-1	-	-	TGTGTCAGTCGTCGGGCCGAGAGGGGTTTGGGTGAGCAGTTCTTC	CVSRRAERGLGEQFF
TRBV7-9	TRBJ1-1	-	few	TGTGTCAGCAGCTTAGAGGCGCGGACTGAAGCTTTCTTT	CVSSLEARTEAFF
TRBV6-5	TRBJ1-1	TRBD1	-	TGTGCCAGCAGGCCTAGGGGGCAGATTGAAGCTTTCTTT	CASRPRGQIEAFF
TRBV3-1	TRBJ1-4	-	few	TGTGCCAGCAGCCAAGCCCGGGACACAGTACCTAATGAAAAACTGTTTTTT	CASSQARDTVPNEKLFF
TRBV6-2/TRBV6-3	TRBJ1-5	-	-	TGTGCCAGCAACCCCCTAAGGGGCAATCAGCCCCAGCATTTT	CASNPLRGNQPQHF
TRBV7-9	TRBJ1-2	-	few	TGTGCCAGCAGCTTAATCTCCGGCTACACCTTC	CASSLISGYTF
TRBV27	TRBJ1-2	TRBD1	few	TGTGCCAGCAGCTACCGACAGGGATGGGATGGCTACACCTTC	CASSYRQGWDGYTF
TRBV10-3	TRBJ2-2	-	-	TGTGCCATCAGTGGAAACACCGGGGAGCTGTTTTTT	CAISGNTGELFF
TRBV9	TRBJ2-5	TRBD2	few	TGTGCCAGCAGCGTAATAACGGGGGGGCAAGAGACCCAGTACTTC	CASSVITGGQETQYF
TRBV6-5	TRBJ1-4	TRBD1	-	TGTGCCAGCAGTTACCGTCGGACAGGGTGGGGCTCGGCAACTAATGAAAAACTGTTTTTT	CASSYRRTGWGSATNEKLFF
TRBV3-1	TRBJ1-1	TRBD1	-	TGTGCCAGCAGTCAACAGGGGGTTGTGACTGAAGCTTTCTTT	CASSQQGVVTEAFF
TRBV29-1	TRBJ2-2	-	-	TGCAGCGGGACCGGACTAAACACCGGGGAGCTGTTTTTT	CSGTGLNTGELFF
TRBV2	TRBJ1-2	TRBD1	few	TGTGCCAGCACGCGGACAGGGAGAAGTGGCTACACCTTC	CASTRTGRSGYTF
TRBV7-2	TRBJ2-6	-	once	TGTGCCAGCAGCTTCGGGGTTGACTGGGCCAACGTCCTGACTTTC	CASSFGVDWANVLTF
TRBV11-3	TRBJ1-4	-	few	TGTGCCAGCAGCTCGAGAGGAACTAATGAAAAACTGTTTTTT	CASSSRGTNEKLFF
TRBV5-1	TRBJ2-1	TRBD2	many	TGCGCCAGCAGCTTCGGGGGGGACAATGAGCAGTTCTTC	CASSFGGDNEQFF
TRBV7-2	TRBJ2-1	-	-	TGTGCCATCAGGGGTAAGCGGGGCGGGGAGCAGTTCTTC	CAIRGKRGGEQFF
TRBV6-2/TRBV6-3	TRBJ2-7	-	-	TGTGCCAGCAGTCGGGACACCTCCTACGAGCAGTACTTC	CASSRDTSYEQYF
TRBV12-3/TRBV12-4	TRBJ1-1	-	-	TGTGCCAGCAGTTTACGGGCCAGCGAAACGGGGAACACTGAAGCTCTCTTT	CASSLRASETGNTEALF
TRBV12-3/TRBV12-4	TRBJ1-2	-	-	TGTGCCAGCACCTTCCGGGGGGCTGGCTACACCTTC	CASTFRGAGYTF
TRBV2	TRBJ2-5	-	-	TGTGCCAGCAGTGGTCAATCAAGACATGAGACCCAGTACTTC	CASSGQSRHETQYF
TRBV28	TRBJ2-5	TRBD1	-	TGTGCCAGCAGCGAATGGGACAGGGGGCGCCCGGTGGAGACCCAGTACTTC	CASSEWDRGRPVETQYF
TRBV3-1	TRBJ1-2	-	-	TGTGCCAGCAGCCAAGTAAAGGGGCCAGTTCGTGGCTACACCTTC	CASSQVKGPVRGYTF
TRBV4-3	TRBJ2-1	TRBD2	few	TGCGCCAGCAGCCAAGTTGGCGGGGGGGCCCGCAATGAGCAGTTCTTC	CASSQVGGGARNEQFF
TRBV4-3	TRBJ1-1	-	-	TGCGCCAGCAGCCTAGAACGGGGAAGGGCTTTCTTT	CASSLERGRAFF
TRBV2	TRBJ2-2	-	-	TGTGCCAGCAGGGTGCCTTTGGGCCAGAACACCGGGGAGCTGTTTTTT	CASRVPLGQNTGELFF
TRBV20-1	TRBJ1-3	TRBD1	few	TGCAGTGCTAGAGATAAGGACAGGAACTCTGGAAACACCATATATTTT	CSARDKDRNSGNTIYF
TRBV5-1	TRBJ1-6	-	-	TGCGCCAGCAGCTTGGACGTGCTAGGATTCAATTCACCCCTCCACTTT	CASSLDVLGFNSPLHF
TRBV4-3	TRBJ2-7	TRBD2	few	TGCGCCAGCAGCCAAGATTCGCCAGCGGGGGGCCCCACCCCTCGAGAGCAGTACTTC	CASSQDSPAGGPTPREQYF
TRBV18	TRBJ1-2	-	-	TGTGCCAGCTCGCAACAGGGACTGAACTATGGCTACACCTTC	CASSQQGLNYGYTF
TRBV9	TRBJ2-5	-	-	TGTGCCAGCACTGCGGCAGGGACCCAACAAGAGACCCAGTACTTC	CASTAAGTQQETQYF
TRBV15	TRBJ2-1	TRBD2	-	TGTGCCACCAGCAGTGCTAGCGGGGGTCACAATGAGCAGTTCTTC	CATSSASGGHNEQFF
TRBV6-2/TRBV6-3	TRBJ2-4	TRBD2	-	TGTGCCAGCAGTTACGGACTAGCGGGGACCAAAAACATTCAGTACTTC	CASSYGLAGTKNIQYF
TRBV4-2	TRBJ2-5	-	-	TGTGCCAGCAGCCAAGATACAGGGAGCGTGGTGACCCAGTACTTC	CASSQDTGSVVTQYF
TRBV5-1	TRBJ1-2	-	few	TGCGCCAGCAGCACCTCCAGGCAGGGCTACACCTTC	CASSTSRQGYTF
TRBV5-5	TRBJ1-1	-	-	TGTGCCAGCAGCTTGCAGAGTACCAACACTGAAGCTTTCTTT	CASSLQSTNTEAFF
TRBV6-5	TRBJ1-2	-	-	TGTGCCAGCAGTTCCCACGGGTCGTATGGCTACACCTTC	CASSSHGSYGYTF
TRBV20-1	TRBJ2-5	TRBD1	few	TGCAGTGCTAGAGACCGGACAGGGGGAGAGACCCAGTACTTC	CSARDRTGGETQYF
TRBV7-2	TRBJ1-1	-	-	TGTGCCAGCAGCCCCTCACAGGGAACGGCTTTCTTT	CASSPSQGTAFF
TRBV10-3	TRBJ1-4	-	few	TGTGCCATCAGTGACAGGGCCAATGAAAAACTGTTTTTT	CAISDRANEKLFF